The present T cell receptor beta chain was sequenced within a study of cytomegalovirus exposure and HLA in healthy donors. With 60 Vbeta and 13 Jbeta primers, the PCR was carried out. Sequencing used immunoSEQ multiplex PCR; TCRdb keeps in-frame clones, though not all of them. The table shows more than 85,000 clones, with roughly 63% occurring only once. Germline V lookup: CDR1 KGHSH, CDR2 LQKENI. The trim removed 4 bases at V and 4 bases at J, leaving 5 bases unmatched. There are 15 residues in the CDR3. The TCR was taken from a woman aged 30 to 39 in good health and CMV-seronegative. The rearrangement uses TRBV18 and TRBJ2-7, with TRBD1 matching 12 bases. Sequences were obtained from PBMCs. The chain's CDR3 is CASSLPGQGAYEQYF. Here the CDR3 DNA reads TGTGCCAGCTCACTTCCGGGACAGGGGGCATACGAGCAGTACTTC.